The sequence of this TCR beta chain was determined in a study of blood T cell repertoires in COVID-19. This CDR3 is built from 12 residues. CDR1 and CDR2 (germline): SGDLS, YYNGEE. Trimming pared 3 bases from V and 3 bases from J, leaving 5 bases between. Only in-frame clones appear in the TCRdb table, and some are missing; sequencing was by immunoSEQ multiplex PCR. The profile shows some 240,000 clones, around 83% of them singletons. The V gene is TRBV9, the J gene TRBJ2-3; D gene ambiguous. The sample consisted of peripheral blood. The TCR originated in a woman aged 55-70 years with active or convalescent COVID-19. The CDR3 nucleotides are TGTGCCAGCAGCGCGACAACAGATACGCAGTATTTT. The encoded protein is CASSATTDTQYF.